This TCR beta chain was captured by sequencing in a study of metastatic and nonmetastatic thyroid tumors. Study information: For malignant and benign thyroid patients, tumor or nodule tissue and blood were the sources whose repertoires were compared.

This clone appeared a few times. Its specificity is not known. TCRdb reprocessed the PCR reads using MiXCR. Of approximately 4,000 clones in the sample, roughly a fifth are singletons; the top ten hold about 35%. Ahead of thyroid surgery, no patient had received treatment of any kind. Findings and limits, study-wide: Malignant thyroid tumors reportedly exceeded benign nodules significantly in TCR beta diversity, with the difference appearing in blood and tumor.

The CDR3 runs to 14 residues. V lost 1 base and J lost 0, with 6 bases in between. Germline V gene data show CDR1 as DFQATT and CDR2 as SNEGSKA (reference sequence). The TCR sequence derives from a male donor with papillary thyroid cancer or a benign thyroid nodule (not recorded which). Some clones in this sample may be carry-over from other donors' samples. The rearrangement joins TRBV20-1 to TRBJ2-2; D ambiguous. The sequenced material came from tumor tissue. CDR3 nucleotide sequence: TGCAGTGCTAGAGTCAGAGCGAACACCGGGGAGCTGTTTTTT. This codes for CSARVRANTGELFF.